Presented here are 21 T cell receptor beta chains from one specimen sequenced in a study of regulatory T cells in long-lasting Graves disease. Arm-PCR of CDR3 regions with iRepertoire HTBI primers generated TCR beta libraries. TCRdb re-called the multiplex PCR reads through MiXCR, storing one row per CDR3 protein. The sample yields 300,000 or so distinct CDR3 sequences, about 20% seen once. Time point here: persistent/refractory GD, antithyroid drugs over 5 years with positive TRAb. Extracted RNA from PBMCs served as the source of the TCR library. Sample: peripheral blood mononuclear cells (PBMCs), taken when the disease was refractory, from a patient treated with antithyroid drugs. Source of these receptors: a female donor with Graves disease.

There are many counts of this clonotype. CDR3 loop: CASSLSLAVGGYTF. Written as DNA, the CDR3 is TGTGCCAGCAGCTTATCCCTGGCAGTGGGAGGCTACACCTTC. The rearrangement links TRBV11-2 to TRBJ1-2; D gene uncertain. CDR1 is SGHAT and CDR2 is FQNNGV in the germline V gene. This CDR3 spans 14 amino acids. V was shortened by 2 bases and J by 8 bases, with 15 bases between the two germline ends.

This clonotype came up many times. The chain combines TRBV12-3 or TRBV12-4 with TRBJ1-2; maybe TRBD1 (5 bases). V gave up 6 bases and J gave up 6 bases, with 17 bases separating them. This CDR3 has 14 residues. The CDR3 protein is CASSPPLGVNGYTF. The CDR3 DNA reads as TGTGCCAGCAGCCCACCCTTGGGGGTCAATGGCTACACCTTC.

Points on this clonotype: A read error may be the cause here, since a much bigger clone is one base away. The V and J genes are TRBV27 and TRBJ2-5; 11 bases map to TRBD2. Germline lookup yields CDR1 MNHEY and CDR2 SMNVEV (reference sequence). J lost 1 base, V lost 5 bases, and 3 bases had no gene match. The CDR3 is 15 amino acids. CDR3 loop: CASSPTSGIQETQYF. CDR3 coding DNA: TGTGCCAGCAGTCCGACTAGCGGGATCCAAGAGACCCAGTACTTC.

The CDR3 sequence: CASSPQGVLYEQYF. The CDR3 nucleotides read TGTGCCAGCTCACCACAGGGGGTGCTATACGAGCAGTACTTC. The chain employs TRBV18 and TRBJ2-7; D may be TRBD1 (6 bases). The CDR3 extends over 14 amino acids. Germline CDR1 and CDR2: KGHSH and LQKENI. The germline V and J ends were trimmed by 1 base and 4 bases, with 11 bases remaining between them.

In this sample, this clonotype turned up many times. This chain links TRBV7-2 with TRBJ2-5, with TRBD2 matching 12 bases. The CDR3 sequence is 17 residues long. Trimming cost V 3 bases and J 5 bases; bases outside gene matches: 10. The germline V gene has CDR1 SGHTA and CDR2 FQGNSA. Here the CDR3 DNA reads TGTGCCAGCAGCTTGGGCCTCCTAGCGGGGGGGCCGGAGACCCAGTACTTC. This encodes CASSLGLLAGGPETQYF.

The genes are TRBV5-5 and TRBJ1-5; 7 bases map to TRBD1. This CDR3 spans 15 amino acids. Germline values: CDR1 SGHKS, CDR2 YYEKEE (reference sequence). Trimming removed 4 bases from V and 5 bases from J; junction bases left unmatched: 9. The chain's CDR3 is CASSEKGDSYQPQHF. The CDR3 nucleotides read TGTGCCAGCAGCGAGAAGGGGGACAGCTATCAGCCCCAGCATTTT.

The chain carries TRBV14 and TRBJ2-7; a weak D match, TRBD2 (6 bases). The CDR3 length is 18 residues. From germline, CDR1 is SGHDN and CDR2 FVKESK. Trimming took 5 bases from V and 0 from J, leaving 23 bases between them. The CDR3 DNA is TGTGCCAGCAGCAGGGAGGCCCGGGTTCTCCATTTCTCCTACGAGCAGTACTTC. This encodes CASSREARVLHFSYEQYF.

This clonotype was observed at least ten times. The chain carries TRBV28 and TRBJ1-1; 8 nucleotides agree with TRBD1. Losses at the gene ends were 7 bases for V and 0 bases for J; bases not matched to a gene: 10. Germline CDR1 and CDR2: MDHEN and SYDVKM. The CDR3 loop spans 16 amino acids. The chain's CDR3 is CASTETGTGMNTEAFF. DNA for the CDR3: TGTGCCAGCACCGAGACCGGGACAGGTATGAACACTGAAGCTTTCTTT.

On this clonotype itself: This likely came from a read error, as a far larger clone is one base away. The genes are TRBV2 and TRBJ1-6; no firm D call. CDR1 is SNHLY, CDR2 FYNNEI, per germline. The CDR3 sequence is 12 residues long. CDR3 sequence (DNA): TGTGCCAGCACCCCAACTCTCACTGAAGCTTCCTTT. Translated, it gives CASTPTLTEASF.

The chain uses TRBV10-3 and TRBJ1-1; 9 bases agree with TRBD1. J lost 1 base, V lost 6 bases, and 18 bases had no gene match. Per germline, CDR1 ENHRY and CDR2 SYGVKD. The CDR3 totals 19 residues. CDR3 protein: CAIRPHPRDREGGNTEAFF. Here the CDR3 DNA reads TGTGCCATCAGGCCCCACCCAAGGGACAGGGAAGGGGGGAACACTGAAGCTTTCTTT.

This clonotype has a count of ten or more. The gene calls are TRBV2 and TRBJ2-5; D is perhaps TRBD2 (5 bases). Trimming cost V 5 bases and J 1 base, with 14 bases left between them. Germline V lookup: CDR1 SNHLY, CDR2 FYNNEI. The CDR3 is 15 residues long. The CDR3 loop reads CASSPTTDFQETQYF. As DNA, the CDR3 is TGTGCCAGCAGTCCCACGACGGACTTCCAAGAGACCCAGTACTTC.

This clonotype has only one observation. The chain carries TRBV28 and TRBJ2-7; 14 bases align to TRBD2. J was trimmed by 3 bases and V by 7 bases; bases with no gene match: 8. The CDR3 is 16 residues long. CDR1 is MDHEN and CDR2 is SYDVKM in the germline V gene. The CDR3 DNA sequence: TGTGCCAGCAAACCTGGGACTAGCGGGAGTGGCTACGAGCAGTACTTC. Amino acid sequence: CASKPGTSGSGYEQYF.

This clonotype was counted at least ten times. This chain connects TRBV10-3 to TRBJ1-1; 7 bases fit TRBD1. V shed 6 bases, J shed 1 base, and the junction held 5 bases outside the gene matches. The V gene's germline CDR1 is ENHRY and CDR2 SYGVKD. This CDR3 has 14 residues. The chain's CDR3 is CAIRGGQSNTEAFF. CDR3 DNA: TGTGCCATCAGGGGGGGACAGTCGAACACTGAAGCTTTCTTT.

This clonotype was observed many times. This sequence joins TRBV29-1 and TRBJ1-2; D is undetermined. The length of the CDR3 is 10 residues. Germline lookup yields CDR1 SQVTM and CDR2 ANQGSEA. V lost 4 bases and J lost 5, with 5 bases in between. The CDR3 is CSVGGYGYTF. The CDR3, as DNA: TGCAGCGTTGGGGGTTATGGCTACACCTTC.

This clonotype was recorded a few times. This chain uses TRBV7-6 with TRBJ1-6; no clear D. This CDR3 is 15 amino acids long. Germline CDR1 is SGHVS and CDR2 is FNYEAQ. Trimming removed 5 bases at V and 6 bases at J, with 14 bases between. CDR3 bases: TGTGCCAGCAGCCCGACCGGGATAGTTAATTCACCCCTCCACTTT. It translates to CASSPTGIVNSPLHF.

This chain links TRBV12-3 or TRBV12-4 with TRBJ1-2; D gene ambiguous. Trimming took 0 bases from V and 12 from J, leaving 14 bases between them. The CDR3 covers 13 residues. CDR3 loop: CASSLARGEGHTF. The CDR3 coding sequence is TGTGCCAGCAGTTTAGCACGGGGAGAGGGCCACACCTTC.

With regard to this clonotype: A much larger clonotype is one base distant, so this may be a read error. The chain employs TRBV7-9 and TRBJ1-2; D not resolved. The CDR3 spans 11 residues. CDR1 and CDR2 from the germline V gene are SEHNR and FQNEAQ (reference sequence). CDR3 bases: TGTGTCAGCAGCTTAGCGGGTGGCTACACCTTC. Protein: CVSSLAGGYTF.

The gene calls are TRBV7-3 and TRBJ2-3, with D possibly being TRBD2 (5 bases). V was clipped by 6 bases and J by 6 bases, with 16 bases between them. CDR1 SGHTA and CDR2 FQGTGA come from the germline V gene. The CDR3 consists of 14 residues. The CDR3 nucleotides are TGTGCCAGCAGACAAGGAGGAGGTGACGATACGCAGTATTTT. This codes for CASRQGGGDDTQYF.

This clonotype has just a few counts. The rearrangement links TRBV29-1 to TRBJ2-2; D might be TRBD1 (5 bases). V was cut by 4 bases and J by 5 bases, with 14 bases left in between. The germline V gene has CDR1 SQVTM and CDR2 ANQGSEA. The CDR3 has 14 amino acids. The CDR3 DNA follows: TGCAGCGTTGCTCGAGACAGACAAACCGGGGAGCTGTTTTTT. It is translated as CSVARDRQTGELFF.

The chain combines TRBV6-9 with TRBJ2-5; the match to TRBD2 covers 12 bases. This CDR3 has 19 amino acids. V gave up 3 bases and J gave up 5 bases; unmatched junction bases: 16. Germline loops: CDR1 MNHGY, CDR2 SVAAGI. This CDR3 reads CASSYSKARLAGGLETQYF. The CDR3 DNA follows: TGTGCCAGCAGTTACTCGAAAGCTAGGCTAGCGGGGGGGCTCGAGACCCAGTACTTC.

The chain employs TRBV5-4 and TRBJ2-3, with a possible D match to TRBD2 (5 bases). In germline, CDR1 is SGHNT, CDR2 YYREEE (reference sequence). The germline V and J ends were trimmed by 2 bases and 3 bases, with 7 bases remaining between them. This CDR3 region has 13 residues. CDR3 loop: CASSFGDTDTQYF. CDR3 DNA sequence: TGTGCCAGCAGCTTCGGGGATACAGATACGCAGTATTTT.